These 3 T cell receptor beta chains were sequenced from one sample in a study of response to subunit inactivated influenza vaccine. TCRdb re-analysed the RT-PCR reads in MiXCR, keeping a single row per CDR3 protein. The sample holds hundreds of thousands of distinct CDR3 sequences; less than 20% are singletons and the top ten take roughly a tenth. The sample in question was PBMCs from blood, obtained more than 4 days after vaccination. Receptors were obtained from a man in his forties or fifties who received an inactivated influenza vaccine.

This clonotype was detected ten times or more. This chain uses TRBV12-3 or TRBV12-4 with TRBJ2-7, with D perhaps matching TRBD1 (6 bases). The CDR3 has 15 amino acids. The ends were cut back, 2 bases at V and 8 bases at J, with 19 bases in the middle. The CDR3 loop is CASSLMDRSLGKQYF. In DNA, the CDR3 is TGTGCCAGCAGTTTAATGGACAGATCCCTAGGCAAGCAGTACTTC.

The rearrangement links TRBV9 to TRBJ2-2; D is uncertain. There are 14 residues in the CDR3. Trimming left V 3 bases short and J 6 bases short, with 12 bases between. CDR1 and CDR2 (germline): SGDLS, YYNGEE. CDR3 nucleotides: TGTGCCAGCAGCGGGCCCAGGACCCCCGGGGAGCTGTTTTTT. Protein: CASSGPRTPGELFF.

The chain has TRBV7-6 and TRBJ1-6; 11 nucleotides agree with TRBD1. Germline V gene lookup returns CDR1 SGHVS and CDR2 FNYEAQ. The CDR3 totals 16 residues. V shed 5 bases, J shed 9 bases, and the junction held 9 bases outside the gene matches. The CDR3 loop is CASSRGVGTGGSPLHF. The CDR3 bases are TGTGCCAGCAGCCGCGGAGTCGGGACAGGGGGTTCACCCCTCCACTTT.